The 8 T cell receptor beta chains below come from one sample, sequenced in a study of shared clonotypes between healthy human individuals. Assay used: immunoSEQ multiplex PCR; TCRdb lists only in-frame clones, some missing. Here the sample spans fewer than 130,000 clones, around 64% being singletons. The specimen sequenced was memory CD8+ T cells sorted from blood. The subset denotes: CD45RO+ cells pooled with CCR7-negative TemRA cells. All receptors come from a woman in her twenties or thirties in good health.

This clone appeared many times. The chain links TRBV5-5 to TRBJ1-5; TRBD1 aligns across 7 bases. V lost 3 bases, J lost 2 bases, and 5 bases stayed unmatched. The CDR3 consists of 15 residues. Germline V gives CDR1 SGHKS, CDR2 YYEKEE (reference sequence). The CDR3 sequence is CASSSTGSGNQPQHF. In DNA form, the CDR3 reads TGTGCCAGCAGCTCGACAGGGTCAGGCAATCAGCCCCAGCATTTT.

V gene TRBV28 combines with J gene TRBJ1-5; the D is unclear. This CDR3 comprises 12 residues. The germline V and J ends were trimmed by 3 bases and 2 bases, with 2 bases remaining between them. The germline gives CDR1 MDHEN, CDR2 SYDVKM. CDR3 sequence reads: CASSFRNQPQHF. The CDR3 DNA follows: TGTGCCAGCAGTTTCCGCAATCAGCCCCAGCATTTT.

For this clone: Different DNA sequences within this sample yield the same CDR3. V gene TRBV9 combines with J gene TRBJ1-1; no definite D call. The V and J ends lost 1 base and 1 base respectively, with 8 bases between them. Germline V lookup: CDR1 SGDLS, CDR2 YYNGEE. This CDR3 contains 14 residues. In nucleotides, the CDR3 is TGTGCCAGCAGCGTATCTTGGGGGAACACTGAAGCTTTCTTT. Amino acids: CASSVSWGNTEAFF.

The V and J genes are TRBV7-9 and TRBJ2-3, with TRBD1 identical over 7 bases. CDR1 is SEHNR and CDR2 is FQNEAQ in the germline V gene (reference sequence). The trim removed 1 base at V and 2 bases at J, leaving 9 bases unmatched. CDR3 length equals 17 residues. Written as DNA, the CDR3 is TGTGCCAGCAGCTTAGGGGACAGCCGGTCCGACACAGATACGCAGTATTTT. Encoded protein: CASSLGDSRSDTDTQYF.

This CDR3 is CASSLVPVNSLAGAREQFF. For the CDR3, the DNA is TGTGCCAGCAGCTTAGTCCCCGTGAATTCACTAGCGGGAGCCCGGGAGCAGTTCTTC. The chain links TRBV7-9 to TRBJ2-1; 11 nucleotides match TRBD2. The V segment lost 1 base and the J segment 10 bases; nucleotides outside the gene matches: 18. The V gene's germline CDR1 is SEHNR and CDR2 FQNEAQ (reference sequence). The CDR3 consists of 19 residues.

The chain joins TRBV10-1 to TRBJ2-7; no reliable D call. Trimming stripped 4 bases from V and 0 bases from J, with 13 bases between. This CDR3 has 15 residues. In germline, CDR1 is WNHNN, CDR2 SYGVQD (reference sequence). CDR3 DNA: TGCGCCAGCAGTGGCCTTAGGGCGAGCTCCTACGAGCAGTACTTC. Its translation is CASSGLRASSYEQYF.

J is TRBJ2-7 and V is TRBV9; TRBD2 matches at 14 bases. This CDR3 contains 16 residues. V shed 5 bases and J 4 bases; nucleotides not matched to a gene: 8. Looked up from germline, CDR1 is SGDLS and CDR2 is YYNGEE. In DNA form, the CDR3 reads TGTGCCAGCAGTCCCGGGACTAGCGGGAGATCGTACGAGCAGTACTTC. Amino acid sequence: CASSPGTSGRSYEQYF.

This chain's CDR3 is CASSGSLETGELFF. CDR3 coding DNA: TGTGCCAGCAGTGGGTCATTGGAGACCGGGGAGCTGTTTTTT. This chain uses TRBV6-4 with TRBJ2-2, with D hard to call. CDR1 and CDR2 from the germline V gene are MRHNA and SNTAGT. The V gene lost 4 bases and the J gene lost 5 bases, with 11 bases spanning the gap. There are 14 residues in the CDR3.